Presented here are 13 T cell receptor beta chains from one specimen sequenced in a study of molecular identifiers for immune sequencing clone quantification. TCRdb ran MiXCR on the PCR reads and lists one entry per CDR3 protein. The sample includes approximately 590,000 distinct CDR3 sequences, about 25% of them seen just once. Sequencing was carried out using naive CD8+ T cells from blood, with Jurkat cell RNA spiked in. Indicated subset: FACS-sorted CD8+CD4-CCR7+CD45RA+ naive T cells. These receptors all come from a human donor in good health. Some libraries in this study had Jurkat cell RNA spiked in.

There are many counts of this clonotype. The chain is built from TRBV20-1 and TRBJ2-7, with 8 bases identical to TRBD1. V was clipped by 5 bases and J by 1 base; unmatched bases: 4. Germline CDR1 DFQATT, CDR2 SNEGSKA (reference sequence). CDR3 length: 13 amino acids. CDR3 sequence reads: CSAPTGDSYEQYF. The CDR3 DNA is TGCAGTGCTCCGACAGGGGATTCCTACGAGCAGTACTTC.

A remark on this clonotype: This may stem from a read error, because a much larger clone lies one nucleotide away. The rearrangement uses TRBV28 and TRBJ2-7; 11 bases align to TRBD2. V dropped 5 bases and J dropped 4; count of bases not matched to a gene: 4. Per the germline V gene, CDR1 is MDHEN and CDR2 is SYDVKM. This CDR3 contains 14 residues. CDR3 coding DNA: TGTGCCAGCAGTATACTAGCGGGGGATTACGAGCAGTACTTC. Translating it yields CASSILAGDYEQYF.

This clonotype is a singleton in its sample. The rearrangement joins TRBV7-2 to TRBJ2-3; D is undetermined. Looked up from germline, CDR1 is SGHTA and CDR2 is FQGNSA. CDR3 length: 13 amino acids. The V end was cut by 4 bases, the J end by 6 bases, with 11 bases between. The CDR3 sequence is CASSSLVADTQYF. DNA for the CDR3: TGTGCCAGCAGCTCCCTTGTGGCCGATACGCAGTATTTT.

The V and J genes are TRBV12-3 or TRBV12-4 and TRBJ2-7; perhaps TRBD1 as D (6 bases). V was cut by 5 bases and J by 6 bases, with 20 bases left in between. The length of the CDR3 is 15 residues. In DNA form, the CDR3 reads TGTGCCAGCAGTACTAGGGGAACCGGGACACGCGAGCAGTACTTC. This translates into CASSTRGTGTREQYF.

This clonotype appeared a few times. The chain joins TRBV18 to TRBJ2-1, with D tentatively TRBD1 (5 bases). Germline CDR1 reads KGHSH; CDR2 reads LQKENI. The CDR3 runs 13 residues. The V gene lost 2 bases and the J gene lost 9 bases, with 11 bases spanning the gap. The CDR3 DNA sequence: TGTGCCAGCTCACCAGGGGCTAGTCCTGAGCAGTTCTTC. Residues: CASSPGASPEQFF. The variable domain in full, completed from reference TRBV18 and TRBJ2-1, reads NAGVMQNPRHLVRRRGQEARLRCSPMKGHSHVYWYRQLPEEGLKFMVYLQKENIIDESGMPKERFSAEFPKEGPSILRIQQVVRGDSAAYFCASSPGASPEQFFGPGTRLTVL.

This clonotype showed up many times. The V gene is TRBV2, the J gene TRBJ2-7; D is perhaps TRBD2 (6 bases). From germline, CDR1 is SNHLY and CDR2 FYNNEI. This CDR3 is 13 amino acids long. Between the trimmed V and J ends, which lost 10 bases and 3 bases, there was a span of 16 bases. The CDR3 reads CAINRVRGYEQYF. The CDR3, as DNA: TGTGCCATCAACCGGGTGCGGGGCTACGAGCAGTACTTC.

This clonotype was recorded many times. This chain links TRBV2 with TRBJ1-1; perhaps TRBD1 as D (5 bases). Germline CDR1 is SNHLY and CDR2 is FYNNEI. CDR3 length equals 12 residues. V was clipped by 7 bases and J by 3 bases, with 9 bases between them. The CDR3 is CASKGYHTEAFF. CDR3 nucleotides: TGTGCCAGCAAGGGGTATCACACTGAAGCTTTCTTT.

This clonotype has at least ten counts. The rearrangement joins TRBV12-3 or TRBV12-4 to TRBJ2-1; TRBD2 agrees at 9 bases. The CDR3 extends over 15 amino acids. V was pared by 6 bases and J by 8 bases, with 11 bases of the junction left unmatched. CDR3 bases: TGTGCCAGCAGCCCTGGGCTAGCGGGGTCGGATGAGCAGTTCTTC. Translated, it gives CASSPGLAGSDEQFF.

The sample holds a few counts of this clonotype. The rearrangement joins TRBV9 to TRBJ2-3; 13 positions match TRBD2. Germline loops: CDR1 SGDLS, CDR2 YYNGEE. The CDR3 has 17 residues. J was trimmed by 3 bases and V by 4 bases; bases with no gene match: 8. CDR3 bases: TGTGCCAGCAGCTTTGGACTAGCGGGGGCTAATACAGATACGCAGTATTTT. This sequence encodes CASSFGLAGANTDTQYF.

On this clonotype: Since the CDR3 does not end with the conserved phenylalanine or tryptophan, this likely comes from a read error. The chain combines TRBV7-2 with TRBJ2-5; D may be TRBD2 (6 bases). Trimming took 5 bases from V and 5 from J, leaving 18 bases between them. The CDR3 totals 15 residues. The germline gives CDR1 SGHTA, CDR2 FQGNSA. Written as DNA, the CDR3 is TGTGCCAGCAGCCCGAGTCGGGGGTTTCTGGAGACCCAGTACTCC. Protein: CASSPSRGFLETQYS.

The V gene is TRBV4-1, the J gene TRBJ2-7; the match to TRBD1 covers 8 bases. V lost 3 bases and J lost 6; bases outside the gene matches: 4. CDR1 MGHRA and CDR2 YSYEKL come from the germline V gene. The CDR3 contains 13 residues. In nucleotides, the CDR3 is TGCGCCAGCAGCCACGGACAGGGTGGCGAGCAGTACTTC. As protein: CASSHGQGGEQYF.

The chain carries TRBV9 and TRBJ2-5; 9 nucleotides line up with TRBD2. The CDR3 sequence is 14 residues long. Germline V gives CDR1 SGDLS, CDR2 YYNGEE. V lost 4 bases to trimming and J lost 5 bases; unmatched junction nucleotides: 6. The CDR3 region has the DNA TGTGCCAGCAGCCCTTGGACTAGCGATGAGACCCAGTACTTC. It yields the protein CASSPWTSDETQYF. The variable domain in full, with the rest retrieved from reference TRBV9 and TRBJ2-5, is DSGVTQTPKHLITATGQRVTLRCSPRSGDLSVYWYQQSLDQGLQFLIQYYNGEERAKGNILERFSAQQFPDLHSELNLSSLELGDSALYFCASSPWTSDETQYFGPGTRLLVL.

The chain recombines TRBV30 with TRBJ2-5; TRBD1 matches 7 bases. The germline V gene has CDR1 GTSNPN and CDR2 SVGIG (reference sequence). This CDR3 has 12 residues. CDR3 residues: CAYWTGQETQYF. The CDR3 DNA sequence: TGTGCTTACTGGACAGGACAAGAGACCCAGTACTTC. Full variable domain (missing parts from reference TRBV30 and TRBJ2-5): SQTIHQWPATLVQPVGSPLSLECTVEGTSNPNLYWYRQAAGRGLQLLFYSVGIGQISSEVPQNLSASRPQDRQFILSSKKLLLSDSGFYLCAYWTGQETQYFGPGTRLLVL.